The 21 T cell receptor beta chains below were found in one sample sequenced in a study of blood T cell repertoires in COVID-19. Sequenced by immunoSEQ multiplex PCR; TCRdb stores in-frame clones only, minus some. The sample lists 300,000 or so clones; approximately 88% were seen once. The material sequenced was peripheral blood. Every receptor here comes from a woman aged 25 to 45 who had recovered from COVID-19.

This chain uses TRBV5-6 with TRBJ1-1, with D tentatively TRBD1 (5 bases). The CDR3 length is 13 residues. The ends were cut back, 4 bases at V and 3 bases at J, with 10 bases in the middle. Per the germline V gene, CDR1 is SGHDT and CDR2 is YYEEEE. As DNA, the CDR3 is TGTGCCAGCAGCCTAACGGGGGACACTGAAGCTTTCTTT. Its protein is CASSLTGDTEAFF.

This rearrangement joins TRBV7-9 to TRBJ2-7; 9 bases are shared with TRBD2. This CDR3 is 15 amino acids long. In germline, CDR1 is SEHNR, CDR2 FQNEAQ (reference sequence). V shed 5 bases, J shed 0 bases, and the junction held 5 bases outside the gene matches. In DNA form, the CDR3 reads TGTGCCAGCAGCATATCTAGCGGGGTCTCCTACGAGCAGTACTTC. Its translation is CASSISSGVSYEQYF.

V gene TRBV7-6 combines with J gene TRBJ1-5; 8 positions agree with TRBD1. CDR1 and CDR2 (germline): SGHVS, FNYEAQ. The junction had 4 bases not matched to a gene; V was cut back by 2 bases and J by 4 bases. The CDR3 loop spans 15 amino acids. This chain's CDR3 is CASSLRTGRNQPQHF. The CDR3 coding sequence is TGTGCCAGCAGCTTAAGGACAGGGCGAAATCAGCCCCAGCATTTT.

The V call is TRBV19, the J call TRBJ1-2; D perhaps matches TRBD1 (6 bases). This CDR3 contains 16 residues. V was clipped by 5 bases and J by 8 bases, with 24 bases between them. CDR1 is LNHDA, CDR2 SQIVND, per germline (reference sequence). The CDR3 loop reads CASSLQGQTLDGGYTF. The CDR3 DNA sequence: TGTGCCAGTAGTTTGCAAGGACAGACCCTTGATGGGGGCTACACCTTC.

The chain is built from TRBV4-1 and TRBJ2-2, with D tentatively TRBD1 (5 bases). Germline V gene lookup returns CDR1 MGHRA and CDR2 YSYEKL. The CDR3 is 14 residues long. V lost 3 bases and J lost 3, with 8 bases in between. The CDR3 DNA follows: TGCGCCAGCAGCCACAGGGAAGACACCGGGGAGCTGTTTTTT. Translating it yields CASSHREDTGELFF.

The chain joins TRBV19 to TRBJ2-2; D uncertain. The CDR3 runs to 14 residues. The V end was cut by 6 bases, the J end by 0 bases, with 8 bases between. CDR1 and CDR2 (germline): LNHDA, SQIVND (reference sequence). CDR3: CASRGRTNTGELFF. Written as DNA, the CDR3 is TGTGCCAGTAGGGGCAGAACGAACACCGGGGAGCTGTTTTTT.

This rearrangement joins TRBV5-1 to TRBJ2-7, with a possible D match to TRBD2 (5 bases). Germline CDR1 reads SGHRS; CDR2 reads YFSETQ. The length of the CDR3 is 15 residues. Trimming shortened V by 0 bases and J by 3 bases, and 13 bases separated the two germline ends. DNA for the CDR3: TGCGCCAGCAGCTTGGCCTTGGGGAGCGGCTACGAGCAGTACTTC. Its translation is CASSLALGSGYEQYF.

This rearrangement joins TRBV19 to TRBJ2-7, with a possible D match to TRBD1 (6 bases). The CDR3 totals 14 residues. Trimming stripped 8 bases from V and 1 base from J, with 15 bases between. The germline V gene encodes CDR1 LNHDA and CDR2 SQIVND (reference sequence). The DNA for the CDR3 is TGTGCCAGTGCCCGGGACACGGGATCCTACGAGCAGTACTTC. This sequence encodes CASARDTGSYEQYF.

CDR3 in DNA: TGCAGTGCTAGTCCCCGGGGAGAGGGGGTTCGTTCACCCCTCCACTTT. This gives the protein CSASPRGEGVRSPLHF. The chain couples TRBV20-1 to TRBJ1-6; D is possibly TRBD1 (6 bases). CDR3 length: 16 residues. The germline V and J ends were trimmed by 3 bases and 9 bases, with 21 bases remaining between them. CDR1 and CDR2 from the germline V gene are DFQATT and SNEGSKA (reference sequence).

V gene TRBV5-1 combines with J gene TRBJ2-2; TRBD2 matches 9 bases. CDR1 SGHRS and CDR2 YFSETQ come from the germline V gene. The CDR3 totals 16 residues. With 1 base clipped from V and 7 bases from J, the junction kept 8 bases outside the gene matches. CDR3 sequence (DNA): TGCGCCAGCAGCTTGCAGGGACTAGCCGGCCGCGGGGAGCTGTTTTTT. This encodes CASSLQGLAGRGELFF.

This chain uses TRBV5-1 with TRBJ2-5, with unresolved D. The CDR3 sequence is 14 residues long. V lost 4 bases and J lost 5, with 15 bases in between. Germline V gene sequence: CDR1 SGHRS, CDR2 YFSETQ. The CDR3 DNA reads TGCGCCAGCAGCCGTAACCGGGTTGGGGAGACCCAGTACTTC. It codes for CASSRNRVGETQYF.

The table lists this clone with a count of one. The V call is TRBV28, the J call TRBJ1-3; 10 positions agree with TRBD1. The CDR3 contains 18 residues. CDR1 is MDHEN and CDR2 is SYDVKM in the germline V gene. V was pared by 5 bases and J by 0 bases, with 10 bases of the junction left unmatched. The CDR3 sequence is CASSTGTGAPSSGNTIYF. The CDR3 DNA reads TGTGCCAGCAGTACCGGGACAGGGGCCCCGAGCTCTGGAAACACCATATATTTT.

The chain is built from TRBV9 and TRBJ1-3; weak D call: TRBD1 (6 bases). This CDR3 has 15 residues. V was clipped by 0 bases and J by 7 bases, with 14 bases between them. CDR1 is SGDLS and CDR2 is YYNGEE in the germline V gene. The CDR3 DNA reads TGTGCCAGCAGCGTAGCGGGGGGCGCGTTGAACACCATATATTTT. Residues: CASSVAGGALNTIYF.

The chain couples TRBV7-2 to TRBJ1-6; a possible D gene is TRBD1 (5 bases). The V gene's germline CDR1 is SGHTA and CDR2 FQGNSA. V was cut by 3 bases and J by 4 bases, with 7 bases left in between. The CDR3 sequence is 14 residues long. The DNA of the CDR3 is TGTGCCAGCAGCTTCGGGGGTTATAATTCACCCCTCCACTTT. Amino acids: CASSFGGYNSPLHF.

This clone was seen a single time. The genes are TRBV28 and TRBJ1-5; 8 positions agree with TRBD1. The V segment lost 6 bases and the J segment 2 bases; nucleotides outside the gene matches: 3. Germline CDR1 MDHEN, CDR2 SYDVKM. CDR3 length: 14 residues. DNA of the CDR3: TGTGCCAGCAGGCCGACAGGGGGCAATCAGCCCCAGCATTTT. Residues: CASRPTGGNQPQHF.

The rearrangement joins TRBV15 to TRBJ2-1, with TRBD2 identical over 9 bases. The V gene's germline CDR1 is LNHNV and CDR2 YYDKDF (reference sequence). The CDR3 contains 17 residues. V lost 0 bases to trimming and J lost 2 bases; unmatched junction nucleotides: 5. Here the CDR3 DNA reads TGTGCCACCAGCAGAGATGCAGGGACTAGCACCTACAATGAGCAGTTCTTC. It yields the protein CATSRDAGTSTYNEQFF.

J is TRBJ2-3 and V is TRBV18; 9 bases agree with TRBD2. The CDR3 sequence is 16 residues long. In germline, CDR1 is KGHSH, CDR2 LQKENI. V dropped 2 bases and J dropped 3; count of bases not matched to a gene: 6. The CDR3 protein is CASSPMDSGGTDTQYF. The CDR3, as DNA: TGTGCCAGCTCACCAATGGATAGCGGGGGAACAGATACGCAGTATTTT.

The V call is TRBV2, the J call TRBJ2-7, with a possible D match to TRBD1 (5 bases). Trimming took off 2 bases at V and 3 bases at J, with 14 bases between the two ends. There are 15 residues in the CDR3. Germline CDR1 SNHLY, CDR2 FYNNEI. The CDR3 DNA reads as TGTGCCAGCAGTGAATTTGCAGGGCGCTTCTACGAGCAGTACTTC. Amino acids: CASSEFAGRFYEQYF.

The rearrangement joins TRBV12-3 or TRBV12-4 to TRBJ2-2; D ambiguous. Trimming cost V 5 bases and J 3 bases, with 7 bases left between them. This CDR3 has 13 amino acids. The CDR3 region is CASSLQDTGELFF. The DNA of the CDR3 is TGTGCCAGCAGTCTCCAGGACACCGGGGAGCTGTTTTTT.

This chain uses TRBV6-2 or TRBV6-3 with TRBJ2-7; possible D gene TRBD2, 5 bases. The V and J ends lost 5 bases and 4 bases respectively, with 18 bases between them. CDR3 length equals 15 residues. From germline, CDR1 is MNHEY and CDR2 SVGEGT. In DNA, the CDR3 is TGTGCCAGCAGTCACGGAGGTGCGACCCTTTACGAGCAGTACTTC. Translated, it gives CASSHGGATLYEQYF.

The rearrangement uses TRBV7-2 and TRBJ2-7; no definite D call. This CDR3 has 14 amino acids. V gave up 1 base and J gave up 2 bases, with 9 bases separating them. CDR1 and CDR2 (germline): SGHTA, FQGNSA. CDR3 residues: CASSLGGRAYEQYF. DNA of the CDR3: TGTGCCAGCAGCTTAGGAGGCAGAGCCTACGAGCAGTACTTC.